This TCR beta chain was identified in a study of vaccination and CD4 T cells after COVID-19. Study in general: The peptides that stimulated the cells were overlapping spike peptides from SARS-CoV-2, HCoV-NL63, HCoV-OC43 and HCoV-229E. The control cultures got either a CEFX pool, an HIV-1 Nef pool, or no peptide at all.

Treatment indicated: roughly ten-day PBMC culture with coronavirus spike peptide pools or control peptides (ViraFEST assay). The medium had half its volume replaced with fresh IL-2 medium on days 3 and 7. In germline, CDR1 is SGHNT, CDR2 YYREEE (reference sequence). The J segment lost 6 bases and the V segment lost 3 bases, leaving 14 bases of the junction unmatched. CDR3 length: 17 residues. For this clonotype: Its antigen is undetermined.

The Oncomine TCR Beta short-read assay sequenced DNA from cultured CD4+ T cells. Once CD4+ T cells had been cultured, genomic DNA was extracted from them. TCRdb independently ran MiXCR on the PCR reads; one entry per CDR3 protein. This sample has around 19,000 distinct CDR3 sequences, with around 80% found just once. The sample was CD4+ T cells from blood, cultured in vitro, taken after SARS-CoV-2 vaccination. The chain joins TRBV5-4 to TRBJ2-2; 7 bases match TRBD1. This TCR was recovered from a human donor who received a COVID-19 vaccine. For the CDR3, the DNA is TGTGCCAGCAGCTCGCAAAACAGGGGAAGCCGTCCCGGGGAGCTGTTTTTT. Protein sequence: CASSSQNRGSRPGELFF.